The 18 T cell receptor beta chains presented below share a single source sample, sequenced in a study of graft-versus-host responses after intestinal transplantation. The antigens for these receptors are not known. Only in-frame clones appear in the TCRdb table, and some are missing; sequencing was by immunoSEQ multiplex PCR. This table holds about 120,000 clones, over 75% found once. Here the sequenced sample was unstimulated CD4+ T cells sorted from spleen or lymph node cells, taken before intestinal transplant. The receptor source for this set is a human donor who received an intestinal transplant.

The gene calls are TRBV29-1 and TRBJ2-5; no definite D call. This CDR3 is 14 amino acids long. Looked up from germline, CDR1 is SQVTM and CDR2 is ANQGSEA. The germline V and J ends were trimmed by 7 bases and 1 base, with 16 bases remaining between them. CDR3 nucleotide sequence: TGCAGCGGACTCAGCCGCACTCTCCAAGAGACCCAGTACTTC. It codes for CSGLSRTLQETQYF.

The chain has TRBV7-8 and TRBJ2-3, with TRBD2 matching over 7 bases. V was clipped by 4 bases and J by 2 bases; unmatched bases: 9. CDR1 SGHVS and CDR2 FQNEAQ come from the germline V gene. The CDR3 has 16 amino acids. DNA of the CDR3: TGTGCCAGCAGCTCCCCCGGGACTATTTTCACAGATACGCAGTATTTT. Its protein is CASSSPGTIFTDTQYF.

The rearrangement uses TRBV6-6 and TRBJ2-5; 8 nucleotides align to TRBD1. Trimming cost V 2 bases and J 4 bases; bases outside gene matches: 3. Looked up from germline, CDR1 is MNHNY and CDR2 is SVGAGI (reference sequence). The CDR3 has 14 residues. The CDR3 reads CASSYRDRRETQYF. The CDR3 DNA follows: TGTGCCAGCAGTTACAGGGACAGGAGAGAGACCCAGTACTTC.

The chain carries TRBV19 and TRBJ1-6; 9 bases are a match to TRBD1. Per germline, CDR1 LNHDA and CDR2 SQIVND (reference sequence). The junction had 13 bases not matched to a gene; V was cut back by 9 bases and J by 10 bases. This CDR3 spans 15 amino acids. CDR3 sequence (DNA): TGTGCCAGCCGGCAGGGGGACAGGGAAAACTCACCCCTCCACTTT. The encoded protein is CASRQGDRENSPLHF.

The chain is built from TRBV9 and TRBJ1-2; D is perhaps TRBD1 (5 bases). The ends were cut back, 4 bases at V and 0 bases at J, with 13 bases in the middle. This CDR3 region has 15 residues. Germline lookup yields CDR1 SGDLS and CDR2 YYNGEE. The CDR3 nucleotides read TGTGCCAGCAGCCCTAGCGGGGCATCTAACTATGGCTACACCTTC. This gives the protein CASSPSGASNYGYTF. Drawing the rest from reference TRBV9 and TRBJ1-2, the complete variable domain is DSGVTQTPKHLITATGQRVTLRCSPRSGDLSVYWYQQSLDQGLQFLIQYYNGEERAKGNILERFSAQQFPDLHSELNLSSLELGDSALYFCASSPSGASNYGYTFGSGTRLTVV.

The chain carries TRBV28 and TRBJ1-2; D is unclear. Germline V gene lookup returns CDR1 MDHEN and CDR2 SYDVKM. Trimming pared 1 base from V and 8 bases from J, leaving 11 bases between. The CDR3 spans 13 residues. CDR3 bases: TGTGCCAGCAGTTTATCCCCCGAGGGAGGCTACACCTTC. It codes for CASSLSPEGGYTF.

The genes are TRBV30 and TRBJ2-1; 9 positions agree with TRBD2. From germline, CDR1 is GTSNPN and CDR2 SVGIG (reference sequence). V lost 0 bases to trimming and J lost 4 bases; unmatched junction nucleotides: 13. This CDR3 is built from 18 residues. In nucleotides, the CDR3 is TGTGCCTGGAGTGTACGGGTGATTAGCGGGGGCCATTACAATGAGCAGTTCTTC. Residues: CAWSVRVISGGHYNEQFF.

The chain uses TRBV6-5 and TRBJ2-3; TRBD2 matches 7 bases. Germline V gene lookup returns CDR1 MNHEY and CDR2 SVGAGI. CDR3 length equals 14 residues. Unmatched junction bases numbered 6, after V lost 5 bases and J lost 4 bases. The DNA of the CDR3 is TGTGCCAGCAGTGCCTCTAGCGGACCAGATACGCAGTATTTT. It yields the protein CASSASSGPDTQYF.

This clone was counted a single time. The chain joins TRBV6-5 to TRBJ1-5; D unclear. Trimming cost V 0 bases and J 7 bases, with 13 bases left between them. The V gene's germline CDR1 is MNHEY and CDR2 SVGAGI. The CDR3 sequence is 15 residues long. In nucleotides, the CDR3 is TGTGCCAGCAGTTACTCGATTAACGAGGGCCAGCCCCAGCATTTT. Protein product: CASSYSINEGQPQHF.

The sample holds a few counts of this clone. The chain employs TRBV7-2 and TRBJ1-1; no reliable D call. Germline CDR1 and CDR2: SGHTA and FQGNSA. The CDR3 has 14 amino acids. V lost 3 bases, J lost 5 bases, and 13 bases lay in between. The CDR3 loop reads CASSFSVVGTEAFF. The DNA for the CDR3 is TGTGCCAGCAGCTTTAGCGTCGTTGGGACTGAAGCTTTCTTT.

The chain links TRBV28 to TRBJ2-1; 10 nucleotides line up with TRBD2. The germline V gene encodes CDR1 MDHEN and CDR2 SYDVKM. The V segment lost 6 bases and the J segment 0 bases; nucleotides outside the gene matches: 5. This CDR3 is built from 16 residues. CDR3 residues: CASRGLAASSYNEQFF. CDR3 in DNA: TGTGCCAGCAGAGGACTAGCGGCTAGCTCCTACAATGAGCAGTTCTTC. The full variable domain, with the rest looked up from reference TRBV28 and TRBJ2-1, is DVKVTQSSRYLVKRTGEKVFLECVQDMDHENMFWYRQDPGLGLRLIYFSYDVKMKEKGDIPEGYSVSREKKERFSLILESASTNQTSMYLCASRGLAASSYNEQFFGPGTRLTVL.

The CDR3 DNA follows: TGCGCCAGCAGCCAAGATCTCAATCAGCCCCAGCATTTT. This gives the protein CASSQDLNQPQHF. The chain recombines TRBV4-1 with TRBJ1-5; D is ambiguous. This CDR3 comprises 13 residues. Germline CDR1 is MGHRA and CDR2 is YSYEKL. The germline V and J ends were trimmed by 0 bases and 3 bases, with 3 bases remaining between them.

As DNA, the CDR3 is TGTGCCAGCAGTCCCGGGAGGGATACGCAGTATTTT. Encoded protein: CASSPGRDTQYF. The chain employs TRBV2 and TRBJ2-3; TRBD2 matches 7 bases. V lost 5 bases and J lost 6; bases outside the gene matches: 2. This CDR3 has 12 residues. Germline CDR1 reads SNHLY; CDR2 reads FYNNEI.

This chain uses TRBV7-2 with TRBJ2-3; 13 nucleotides line up with TRBD2. The CDR3 consists of 18 residues. The germline V gene encodes CDR1 SGHTA and CDR2 FQGNSA. Germline trimming cut 5 bases from V and 0 bases from J; bases unmatched to any gene: 8. CDR3 in DNA: TGTGCCAGCAGCCGTGGACTAGCGGGGGATCTTAGCACAGATACGCAGTATTTT. This sequence encodes CASSRGLAGDLSTDTQYF.

The chain employs TRBV11-2 and TRBJ2-1; TRBD1 matches 7 bases. V trimming: 1 base; J trimming: 1 base; junction bases outside the gene matches: 4. Germline V gene data show CDR1 as SGHAT and CDR2 as FQNNGV. The CDR3 sequence is 16 residues long. The CDR3 DNA sequence: TGTGCCAGCAGCTTAGGAGACAGGGTATCCTACAATGAGCAGTTCTTC. It yields the protein CASSLGDRVSYNEQFF.

The V and J genes are TRBV29-1 and TRBJ2-1; 12 bases map to TRBD2. Germline CDR1 reads SQVTM; CDR2 reads ANQGSEA. The CDR3 runs 14 residues. The V segment lost 7 bases and the J segment 6 bases; nucleotides outside the gene matches: 7. For the CDR3, the DNA is TGCAGCGGGAACCTAGCGGGAGGGCCCAATGAGCAGTTCTTC. Protein product: CSGNLAGGPNEQFF.

In this sample, this clone turned up a few times. In DNA form, the CDR3 reads TGTGCCAGCAGTTTCCGTGGGGGCAGTTTGACCGGGGAGCTGTTTTTT. Protein sequence: CASSFRGGSLTGELFF. The rearrangement links TRBV6-5 to TRBJ2-2, with D perhaps matching TRBD1 (6 bases). CDR1 and CDR2 (germline): MNHEY, SVGAGI. The CDR3 covers 16 residues. V was cut by 4 bases and J by 5 bases, with 17 bases left in between.

This chain uses TRBV9 with TRBJ2-3; weak D call: TRBD2 (6 bases). Germline V gene data show CDR1 as SGDLS and CDR2 as YYNGEE. This CDR3 has 15 amino acids. Trimming shortened V by 0 bases and J by 4 bases, and 12 bases separated the two germline ends. CDR3 sequence (DNA): TGTGCCAGCAGCGTAGCCCCGGGGGACGCAGATACGCAGTATTTT. Translation gives CASSVAPGDADTQYF.